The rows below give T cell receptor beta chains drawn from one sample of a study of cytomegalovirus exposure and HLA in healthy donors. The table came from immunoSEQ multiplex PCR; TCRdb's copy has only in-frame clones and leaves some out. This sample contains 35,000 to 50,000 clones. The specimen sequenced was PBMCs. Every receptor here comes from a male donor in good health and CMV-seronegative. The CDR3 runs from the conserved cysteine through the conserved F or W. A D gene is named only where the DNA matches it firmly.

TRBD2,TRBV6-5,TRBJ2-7,CASSYSTSGISYEQYF,TGTGCCAGCAGTTACTCTACTAGCGGGATATCCTACGAGCAGTACTTC
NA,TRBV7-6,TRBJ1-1,CASSLAGVGTEAFF,TGTGCCAGCAGCTTAGCGGGAGTGGGCACTGAAGCTTTCTTT
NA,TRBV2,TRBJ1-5,CASSEEYNQPQHF,TGTGCCAGCAGTGAAGAATACAATCAGCCCCAGCATTTT
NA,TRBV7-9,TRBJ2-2,CASSLGGARSTGELFF,TGTGCCAGCAGCTTAGGTGGGGCGCGGAGCACCGGGGAGCTGTTTTTT
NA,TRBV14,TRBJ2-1,CASSPPGSLSSYNEQFF,TGTGCCAGCAGCCCGCCAGGCTCCTTGAGCTCCTACAATGAGCAGTTCTTC
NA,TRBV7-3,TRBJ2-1,CASSSLDYSGEQFF,TGTGCCAGCAGCTCACTGGACTACAGCGGTGAGCAGTTCTTC
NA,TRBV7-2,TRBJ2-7,CASSSQRYAYEQYF,TGTGCCAGCAGCTCCCAGCGGTACGCCTACGAGCAGTACTTC
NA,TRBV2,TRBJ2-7,CASSGQSITTGEQYF,TGTGCCAGCAGTGGACAGAGCATTACAACAGGCGAGCAGTACTTC
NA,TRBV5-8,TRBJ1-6,CASSAVRSSPLHF,TGTGCCAGCAGCGCCGTGAGGAGTTCACCCCTCCACTTT
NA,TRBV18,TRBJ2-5,CASSPLSPASEETQYF,TGTGCCAGCTCACCACTTTCCCCGGCCAGCGAAGAGACCCAGTACTTC
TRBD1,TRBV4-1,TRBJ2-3,CASSQDRTGPDTQYF,TGCGCCAGCAGCCAAGACCGGACAGGGCCAGATACGCAGTATTTT
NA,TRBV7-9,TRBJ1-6,CASSPPERSPLHF,TGTGCCAGCAGCCCGCCGGAGAGGTCACCCCTCCACTTT
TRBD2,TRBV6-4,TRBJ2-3,CASSDGLAGGDTQYF,TGTGCCAGCAGTGACGGACTAGCGGGAGGAGATACGCAGTATTTT
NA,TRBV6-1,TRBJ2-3,CASSEVAYTQYF,TGTGCCAGCAGTGAAGTGGCCTATACGCAGTATTTT
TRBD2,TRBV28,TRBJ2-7,CASRALAGGTYEQYF,TGTGCCAGCAGAGCGCTAGCGGGAGGGACCTACGAGCAGTACTTC
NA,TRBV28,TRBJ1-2,CASSIATALYGYTF,TGTGCCAGCAGTATAGCGACGGCCCTCTATGGCTACACCTTC
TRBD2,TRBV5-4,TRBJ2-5,CASSLKTSGTFETQYF,TGTGCCAGCAGCCTCAAGACTAGCGGGACTTTCGAGACCCAGTACTTC
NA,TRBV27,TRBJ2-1,CASTPDSSYNEQFF,TGTGCCAGCACCCCGGACAGCTCCTACAATGAGCAGTTCTTC
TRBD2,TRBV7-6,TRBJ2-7,CASSPTTGRAGYEQYF,TGTGCCAGCAGCCCAACCACCGGGAGGGCCGGCTACGAGCAGTACTTC
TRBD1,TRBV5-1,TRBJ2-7,CASSARQGFSYEQYF,TGCGCCAGCAGCGCCCGACAGGGGTTCTCCTACGAGCAGTACTTC
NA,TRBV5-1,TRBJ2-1,CASSLVSSEDNEQFF,TGCGCCAGCAGCTTGGTCTCTAGCGAAGACAATGAGCAGTTCTTC
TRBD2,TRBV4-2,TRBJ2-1,CASSQGGTSRYNEQFF,TGTGCCAGCAGCCAAGGGGGGACTAGCAGGTACAATGAGCAGTTCTTC
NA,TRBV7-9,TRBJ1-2,CASSPSPWGGAGYTF,TGTGCCAGCAGCCCGAGCCCGTGGGGGGGGGCTGGCTACACCTTC
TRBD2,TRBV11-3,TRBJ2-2,CASSSGLAGGNGELFF,TGTGCCAGCAGCTCGGGACTAGCGGGAGGCAACGGGGAGCTGTTTTTT
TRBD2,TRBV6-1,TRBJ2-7,CASSESITQRGYEQYF,TGTGCCAGCAGTGAAAGTATTACCCAGCGGGGCTACGAGCAGTACTTC
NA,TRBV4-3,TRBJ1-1,CASTPGLSNTEAFF,TGCGCCAGCACCCCGGGACTCTCGAACACTGAAGCTTTCTTT
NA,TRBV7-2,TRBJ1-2,CASSPDSLNYGYTF,TGTGCCAGCAGCCCAGACAGTCTGAACTATGGCTACACCTTC